The rows below give T cell receptor beta chains drawn from one sample of a study of cytomegalovirus exposure and HLA in healthy donors. Libraries were prepared by immunoSEQ multiplex PCR; TCRdb keeps only in-frame clonotypes and omits some of them. The sample contains some 120,000 clones, just under 95% of which appear only once. The specimen sequenced was PBMCs. These receptors came from a woman between 18 and 29 years old in good health and CMV-seronegative. Each CDR3 is given with its conserved first and last residue. A D gene is named only where the DNA matches it firmly. Clone size, where shown, is once, few, many, or a class for clones that have expanded.

clone size	V gene	J gene	D gene	CDR3 DNA	CDR3 protein
NA	TRBV28	TRBJ1-2	TRBD1	TGTGCCAGCAGAGGGACAGCTAACTATGGCTACACCTTC	CASRGTANYGYTF
NA	TRBV10-3	TRBJ1-4	NA	TGTGCCATCAGTGCTTTGGGGGGTACTAATGAAAAACTGTTTTTT	CAISALGGTNEKLFF
NA	TRBV4-1	TRBJ2-1	TRBD2	TGCGCCAGCAGCCTACAACTAGCGTCATCCTACAATGAGCAGTTCTTC	CASSLQLASSYNEQFF
NA	TRBV30	TRBJ1-2	NA	TGTGCCTGGAGTGGCGGGGGCCCTTATGGCTACACCTTC	CAWSGGGPYGYTF
NA	TRBV9	TRBJ1-1	NA	TGTGCCAGCAGCGTAGACCCGGACAGCACTGAAGCTTTCTTT	CASSVDPDSTEAFF
NA	TRBV5-5	TRBJ2-5	NA	TGTGCCAGCAGCCTCCCGGGACAAGAGACCCAGTACTTC	CASSLPGQETQYF
once	TRBV6-1	TRBJ1-1	NA	TGTGCCAGCAGTGAAGATTTCTGGGGGGGGAACACTGAAGCTTTCTTT	CASSEDFWGGNTEAFF
NA	TRBV6-4	TRBJ2-3	NA	TGTGCCAGCAGTAGTGAGAGCACAGATACGCAGTATTTT	CASSSESTDTQYF
NA	TRBV10-2	TRBJ1-2	TRBD1	TGCGCCAGCAGTGACGGGACAGATTATGGCTACACCTTC	CASSDGTDYGYTF
NA	TRBV19	TRBJ1-5	NA	TGTGCCAGTACCTCTCGGGTCAGGGATCAGCCCCAGCATTTT	CASTSRVRDQPQHF
NA	TRBV4-2	TRBJ1-3	NA	TGTGCCAGCAGCCAAGTACGGGGGAGCGGTGGAAACACCATATATTTT	CASSQVRGSGGNTIYF
NA	TRBV5-1	TRBJ2-7	NA	TGCGCCAGCAGCTCCCGACAGTCCTCCTACGAGCAGTACTTC	CASSSRQSSYEQYF
NA	TRBV15	TRBJ1-5	NA	TGTGCCACCAGCAGAGAATCGGATCAGCCCCAGCATTTT	CATSRESDQPQHF
NA	TRBV6-5	TRBJ2-7	TRBD2	TGTGCCAGCCTCAGGGCTAGCGGGGATTACGAGCAGTACTTC	CASLRASGDYEQYF
NA	TRBV28	TRBJ2-7	NA	TGTGCCAGCAGTTTAGTACAAACCCACGAGCAGTACTTC	CASSLVQTHEQYF
few	TRBV28	TRBJ2-7	TRBD2	TGTGCCAGCAGACTGACTAGCGGGAGGATGTACGAGCAGTACTTC	CASRLTSGRMYEQYF
NA	TRBV9	TRBJ2-5	TRBD2	TGTGCCAGCAGCCCAGGACTAGCGGGAGAGACCCAGTACTTC	CASSPGLAGETQYF
NA	TRBV5-1	TRBJ2-7	NA	TGCGCCAGCAGCTTGGGGCCAGTCGGCGGCTCCTACGAGCAGTACTTC	CASSLGPVGGSYEQYF
few	TRBV6-5	TRBJ1-5	NA	TGTGCCAGCAGTGCCAGGAATCAGCCCCAGCATTTT	CASSARNQPQHF
few	TRBV2	TRBJ2-7	NA	TGTGCCAGCAGTGAAACAGGGTACGGCGAGCAGTACTTC	CASSETGYGEQYF
NA	TRBV19	TRBJ2-7	TRBD2	TGTGCCAGTAGCAAACTAGCGGGGGGCGAGCAGTACTTC	CASSKLAGGEQYF
NA	TRBV7-9	TRBJ2-1	TRBD2	TGTGCCAGCAGCTTAGTAGGGGCGGGGGTTTATGATCTTGAGCAGTTCTTC	CASSLVGAGVYDLEQFF
NA	TRBV19	TRBJ1-2	TRBD1	TGTGCCAGTACCCCGGACAGGGCCTATGGCTACACCTTC	CASTPDRAYGYTF
NA	TRBV10-3	TRBJ2-3	TRBD1	TGTGCCATCTCTTGGACAGGGCCCGATACGCAGTATTTT	CAISWTGPDTQYF
NA	TRBV5-1	TRBJ1-1	NA	TGCGCCAGCAGCTTGGGTGGGCCGATGCAGCCCCTTGAAGCTTTCTTT	CASSLGGPMQPLEAFF
NA	TRBV6-1	TRBJ2-1	NA	TGTGCCAGCAGTACTCGGTCAAATGAGCAGTTCTTC	CASSTRSNEQFF
NA	TRBV27	TRBJ2-7	TRBD1	TGTGCCAGCAGATCACCGGGACAGGGACGTTCGAGTCAGTACTTC	CASRSPGQGRSSQYF
NA	TRBV18	TRBJ1-1	NA	TGTGCCAGCTCACCCCGGGAGGGGAGATATACTGAAGCTTTCTTT	CASSPREGRYTEAFF
NA	TRBV9	TRBJ1-1	NA	TGTGCCAGCAGCCCTCTCCCCGGGCGGGACACTGAAGCTTTCTTT	CASSPLPGRDTEAFF
NA	TRBV7-8	TRBJ2-2	NA	TGTGCCAGCAGGCTAGCCCTAGCCGACACCGGGGAGCTGTTTTTT	CASRLALADTGELFF
NA	TRBV5-1	TRBJ2-7	NA	TGCGCCAGCAGCTTGGGGCAGGTCACCTACGAGCAGTACTTC	CASSLGQVTYEQYF
NA	TRBV5-1	TRBJ2-7	NA	TGCGCCAGCAGCGTCGGAGTAGGTCACTCCTACGAGCAGTACTTC	CASSVGVGHSYEQYF
NA	TRBV28	TRBJ1-4	NA	TGTGCCAGCACCCCGGCGGGGGATGAAAAACTGTTTTTT	CASTPAGDEKLFF
few	TRBV4-1	TRBJ1-5	NA	TGCGCCAGCAGCCAAGGGGAGGGGCTTAACAAGCCCCAGCATTTT	CASSQGEGLNKPQHF
NA	TRBV6-5	TRBJ2-2	NA	TGTGCCAGCAGTCCGCAACAGGGTGGCACCGGGGAGCTGTTTTTT	CASSPQQGGTGELFF
NA	TRBV30	TRBJ2-1	NA	TGTGCCTGGAACGGGGGACAGTACAGGAATGAGCAGTTCTTC	CAWNGGQYRNEQFF
NA	TRBV6-1	TRBJ2-2	TRBD1	TGTGTCCATCGTAAGGGACAGGGTGACGGGGAGCTGTTTTTT	CVHRKGQGDGELFF
NA	TRBV2	TRBJ2-1	NA	TGTGCCAGCAGGGAGGGCCTACGAGTTTACAATGAGCAGTTCTTC	CASREGLRVYNEQFF
NA	TRBV29-1	TRBJ2-5	NA	TGCAGCGTTGAAGATCCGGGACATTACCAAGAGACCCAGTACTTC	CSVEDPGHYQETQYF
NA	TRBV5-1	TRBJ2-3	TRBD1	TGCGCCAGCAGTTCCGGACAGGGGGCAGATACGCAGTATTTT	CASSSGQGADTQYF
NA	TRBV28	TRBJ2-4	NA	TGTGCCAGCAGTTTATACCGCGCGGCCAAAAACATTCAGTACTTC	CASSLYRAAKNIQYF
NA	TRBV19	TRBJ1-2	NA	TGTGCCAGTAAGGAGGGCCCTAACTATGGCTACACCTTC	CASKEGPNYGYTF
NA	TRBV6-1	TRBJ2-3	TRBD1	TGTGCCAGCAGTGAAGCCTACAGGGGTACGACGGGTACAGATACGCAGTATTTT	CASSEAYRGTTGTDTQYF
NA	TRBV7-2	TRBJ1-2	TRBD1	TGTGCCAGCAGCGACGAGCCGGGACAGCACTATGGCTACACCTTC	CASSDEPGQHYGYTF
once	TRBV27	TRBJ1-5	TRBD1	TGTGCCAGCAGTTCCATCTTAGACAGGGCCGGCCAGCCCCAGCATTTT	CASSSILDRAGQPQHF
NA	TRBV5-1	TRBJ1-1	NA	TGCGCCAGCAGCTTGGTGGGGGGGGAGAACACTGAAGCTTTCTTT	CASSLVGGENTEAFF
once	TRBV27	TRBJ2-7	TRBD2	TGTGCCAGCAGTTCTAAAGGGCGGGGGGACTACGAGCAGTACTTC	CASSSKGRGDYEQYF
once	TRBV28	TRBJ1-5	NA	TGTGCCAGCAGTTTCCTAGGGACAAGGAATAGCAATCAGCCCCAGCATTTT	CASSFLGTRNSNQPQHF
NA	TRBV16	TRBJ2-7	NA	TGTGCCAGCAGCCAATCGAGGACAAGCTCCTACGAGCAGTACTTC	CASSQSRTSSYEQYF
NA	TRBV6-6	TRBJ2-7	NA	TGTGCCAGCACCAGGGGCCCCTACGAGCAGTACTTC	CASTRGPYEQYF
NA	TRBV4-2	TRBJ2-6	NA	TGTGCCAGCAGCCAAGTTACAGGAAGGGCCAACGTCCTGACTTTC	CASSQVTGRANVLTF
few	TRBV9	TRBJ2-6	TRBD1	TGTGCCAGCAGCGGACAGGGATCTGGGGCCAACGTCCTGACTTTC	CASSGQGSGANVLTF
NA	TRBV19	TRBJ2-6	NA	TGTGCCAGTACTTTGGACGGGGAGCCTGGGGCCAACGTCCTGACTTTC	CASTLDGEPGANVLTF
once	TRBV7-9	TRBJ2-1	NA	TGTGCCAGCAGCTTGGACAGAAATGAGCAGTTCTTC	CASSLDRNEQFF
NA	TRBV30	TRBJ1-2	NA	TGTGCCTACCTGGGGGGGGCGGGTGGCTACACCTTC	CAYLGGAGGYTF